Included here is one T cell receptor (beta chain) sequence, with context. This specimen belongs to a study of cytomegalovirus exposure and HLA in healthy donors. The PCR contained 60 Vbeta and 13 Jbeta primers. The data were produced by immunoSEQ multiplex PCR, yet TCRdb's version contains in-frame clones alone and is incomplete. The top ten clones hold 1.3% of a sample with over 110,000 clones, 55% to 80% of them seen once. V was clipped by 4 bases and J by 4 bases; unmatched bases: 17. CDR1 and CDR2 (germline): SGHTS, YDEGEE. This CDR3 is 18 amino acids long. The chain uses TRBV5-8 and TRBJ1-5; TRBD1 aligns across 7 bases. The TCR sequence derives from a woman in her thirties or forties in good health and CMV-seronegative. The material sequenced was PBMCs. The CDR3 is CASSQERPGTDLNQPQHF. CDR3 DNA: TGTGCCAGCAGCCAAGAGAGACCCGGGACAGACCTTAATCAGCCCCAGCATTTT.